The 24 T cell receptor beta chains listed next were all sequenced from one sample in a study of blood T cell repertoires in COVID-19. The data were produced by immunoSEQ multiplex PCR, yet TCRdb's version contains in-frame clones alone and is incomplete. Among some 240,000 clones listed, around 80% were seen once. Specimen: peripheral blood. The receptors here all came from a woman between 70 and 85 years old with acute or convalescent COVID-19.

The rearrangement links TRBV25-1 to TRBJ1-2; 8 bases agree with TRBD1. The V gene end was trimmed by 2 bases and the J gene end by 4 bases; junction bases not matched to a gene: 3. The CDR3 runs 14 residues. Germline V gives CDR1 MGHDK, CDR2 SYGVNS. DNA of the CDR3: TGTGCCAGCAGTGAAGGACAGGGAGTCTATGGCTACACCTTC. Its translation: CASSEGQGVYGYTF.

The J gene is TRBJ1-6, the V gene TRBV27; D may be TRBD1 (5 bases). Trimming took off 0 bases at V and 8 bases at J, with 20 bases between the two ends. This CDR3 has 18 amino acids. The germline CDR1 and CDR2 sequences are MNHEY and SMNVEV (reference sequence). This CDR3 reads CASSLSSRARPRDSPLHF. In DNA, the CDR3 is TGTGCCAGCAGTTTATCGTCTAGGGCCAGACCCAGGGATTCACCCCTCCACTTT.

The chain employs TRBV29-1 and TRBJ2-1; 11 bases match TRBD2. After removal of 4 bases from V and 9 bases from J, the junction contained 2 bases not matched to a gene. Germline CDR1 is SQVTM and CDR2 is ANQGSEA. The length of the CDR3 is 12 residues. CDR3 in amino acids: CSVGGLAAEQFF. The CDR3 DNA is TGCAGCGTTGGGGGACTAGCGGCTGAGCAGTTCTTC.

V usage is TRBV11-2 and J usage is TRBJ2-3; tentatively, D is TRBD2 (6 bases). The length of the CDR3 is 15 residues. Germline-derived CDR1 and CDR2 are SGHAT and FQNNGV. V lost 8 bases and J lost 6, with 21 bases in between. The CDR3 spells CASGRARGGLDTQYF. The CDR3 nucleotides read TGTGCCAGCGGACGAGCGCGGGGCGGGCTGGATACGCAGTATTTT.

The chain employs TRBV5-4 and TRBJ1-2, with 9 bases that match TRBD1. The V gene's germline CDR1 is SGHNT and CDR2 YYREEE (reference sequence). The CDR3 covers 14 residues. V trimming: 5 bases; J trimming: 2 bases; junction bases outside the gene matches: 4. The CDR3 nucleotides are TGTGCCAGCAGGTGGACAGGGGAAAACTATGGCTACACCTTC. It yields the protein CASRWTGENYGYTF.

This sequence joins TRBV6-5 and TRBJ2-5; D is perhaps TRBD2 (7 bases). The CDR3 contains 13 residues. Looked up from germline, CDR1 is MNHEY and CDR2 is SVGAGI. The V and J ends lost 6 bases and 4 bases respectively, with 12 bases between them. CDR3 sequence: CASRRGAGETQYF. Written as DNA, the CDR3 is TGTGCCAGCAGACGGGGGGCAGGAGAGACCCAGTACTTC.

Only a few counts were recorded for this clone. DNA for the CDR3: TGTGCCAGCTCACCCTGGACAAGGTACAATGAGCAGTTCTTC. Translated, it gives CASSPWTRYNEQFF. The rearrangement links TRBV18 to TRBJ2-1; D is perhaps TRBD1 (5 bases). CDR3 length: 14 amino acids. The V gene's germline CDR1 is KGHSH and CDR2 LQKENI. V dropped 3 bases and J dropped 4 bases, with 10 bases sitting between them.

V gene TRBV10-1 combines with J gene TRBJ2-1; TRBD1 aligns across 9 bases. V was clipped by 6 bases and J by 7 bases; unmatched bases: 10. Germline CDR1 reads WNHNN; CDR2 reads SYGVQD (reference sequence). CDR3 length equals 15 residues. The CDR3 sequence is CASSQVRTGDNEQFF. The CDR3 DNA is TGCGCCAGCAGCCAAGTCCGGACAGGGGATAATGAGCAGTTCTTC.

The genes are TRBV4-2 and TRBJ1-2; 10 positions match TRBD1. CDR1 is LGHNA, CDR2 YNFKEQ, per germline. There are 15 residues in the CDR3. After removal of 1 base from V and 8 bases from J, the junction contained 7 bases not matched to a gene. Written as DNA, the CDR3 is TGTGCCAGCAGCCAAGTTGACAGGGGGCTAGAGGGCTACACCTTC. Protein product: CASSQVDRGLEGYTF.

The chain uses TRBV9 and TRBJ1-4, with 9 bases aligning to TRBD1. Trimming at V came to 3 bases and at J to 4 bases, leaving 4 bases not matched to a gene. Germline V CDR1 and CDR2: SGDLS, YYNGEE. The CDR3 spans 15 residues. CDR3 DNA: TGTGCCAGCAGCGCCCGGACAGGGGTTAATGAAAAACTGTTTTTT. It is translated as CASSARTGVNEKLFF.

This chain joins TRBV18 and TRBJ1-2, with TRBD1 as a possible D gene (5 bases). The germline gives CDR1 KGHSH, CDR2 LQKENI. The ends were cut back, 5 bases at V and 6 bases at J, with 13 bases in the middle. The CDR3 totals 13 residues. Here the CDR3 DNA reads TGTGCCAGCTCATCCCAGGGTACTAATGGCTACACCTTC. Its translation: CASSSQGTNGYTF.

The chain carries TRBV10-1 and TRBJ2-3; perhaps TRBD2 as D (5 bases). The CDR3 totals 14 residues. With 4 bases removed from V and 0 bases from J, the gap between germline ends came to 8 bases. CDR1 WNHNN and CDR2 SYGVQD come from the germline V gene (reference sequence). CDR3 nucleotide sequence: TGCGCCAGCAGTGTGGGAGCGAGCACAGATACGCAGTATTTT. Its protein product is CASSVGASTDTQYF.

The chain combines TRBV18 with TRBJ1-1, with D unclear. The germline V gene encodes CDR1 KGHSH and CDR2 LQKENI. The CDR3 totals 13 residues. Trimming removed 1 base at V and 3 bases at J, with 6 bases between. CDR3 nucleotides: TGTGCCAGCTCACCACGTACAGACACTGAAGCTTTCTTT. Protein: CASSPRTDTEAFF. The whole variable domain, filled in from reference TRBV18 and TRBJ1-1, reads NAGVMQNPRHLVRRRGQEARLRCSPMKGHSHVYWYRQLPEEGLKFMVYLQKENIIDESGMPKERFSAEFPKEGPSILRIQQVVRGDSAAYFCASSPRTDTEAFFGQGTRLTVV.

The chain couples TRBV10-3 to TRBJ2-2; D is possibly TRBD1 (6 bases). V was trimmed by 10 bases and J by 4 bases, leaving 13 bases between them. The CDR3 has 13 residues. From germline, CDR1 is ENHRY and CDR2 SYGVKD. CDR3 residues: CANNRDGTGELFF. In nucleotides, the CDR3 is TGTGCCAACAACAGGGACGGCACCGGGGAGCTGTTTTTT.

The rearrangement uses TRBV3-1 (or the pseudogene TRBV3-2) and TRBJ2-6; tentatively, D is TRBD1 (6 bases). Between the trimmed V and J ends, which lost 0 bases and 0 bases, there was a span of 15 bases. The V gene's germline CDR1 is LGHDT and CDR2 YNNKEL (reference sequence). This CDR3 is 19 amino acids long. This CDR3 reads CASSQDQGYTLSGANVLTF. The CDR3 DNA follows: TGTGCCAGCAGCCAAGATCAGGGGTACACACTCTCTGGGGCCAACGTCCTGACTTTC.

This clone was seen only a few times. This rearrangement joins TRBV10-3 to TRBJ1-2; D is uncertain. V gave up 0 bases and J gave up 5 bases, with 13 bases separating them. The CDR3 spans 15 residues. Per germline, CDR1 ENHRY and CDR2 SYGVKD. This CDR3 reads CAISESGGAAYGYTF. In nucleotides, the CDR3 is TGTGCCATCAGTGAGTCGGGAGGAGCCGCGTATGGCTACACCTTC.

The sample holds one count of this clone. The chain employs TRBV9 and TRBJ1-6; the D gene is possibly TRBD1 (6 bases). Per the germline V gene, CDR1 is SGDLS and CDR2 is YYNGEE. The CDR3 loop spans 14 amino acids. The germline V and J ends were trimmed by 0 bases and 9 bases, with 10 bases remaining between them. This chain's CDR3 is CASSVGTARSPLHF. Here the CDR3 DNA reads TGTGCCAGCAGCGTAGGGACAGCCCGTTCACCCCTCCACTTT. Based on the CDR3 plus reference TRBV9 and TRBJ1-6, the full variable domain is DSGVTQTPKHLITATGQRVTLRCSPRSGDLSVYWYQQSLDQGLQFLIQYYNGEERAKGNILERFSAQQFPDLHSELNLSSLELGDSALYFCASSVGTARSPLHFGNGTRLTVT.

The chain links TRBV30 to TRBJ2-3; D is unresolved. CDR1 is GTSNPN and CDR2 is SVGIG in the germline V gene (reference sequence). The germline V and J ends were trimmed by 3 bases and 4 bases, with 14 bases remaining between them. This CDR3 spans 14 amino acids. This chain's CDR3 is CAWSVSLRADTQYF. In DNA form, the CDR3 reads TGTGCCTGGAGCGTTAGCCTTCGCGCAGATACGCAGTATTTT. Filled out from reference TRBV30 and TRBJ2-3, the complete variable domain reads SQTIHQWPATLVQPVGSPLSLECTVEGTSNPNLYWYRQAAGRGLQLLFYSVGIGQISSEVPQNLSASRPQDRQFILSSKKLLLSDSGFYLCAWSVSLRADTQYFGPGTRLTVL.

CDR3 amino acids: CASSEREDQPQHF. The CDR3 DNA follows: TGTGCCAGCAGTGAACGGGAGGATCAGCCCCAGCATTTT. The chain couples TRBV6-4 to TRBJ1-5; D call uncertain. The CDR3 is made up of 13 amino acids. Germline lookup yields CDR1 MRHNA and CDR2 SNTAGT. Trimming shortened V by 3 bases and J by 5 bases, and 8 bases separated the two germline ends.

The V gene is TRBV5-1, the J gene TRBJ2-5, with D hard to call. CDR1 and CDR2 (germline): SGHRS, YFSETQ. Deletions cut 2 bases from V and 11 bases from J, with 22 bases between. The CDR3 has 15 residues. Written as DNA, the CDR3 is TGCGCCAGCAGCTTAGACCGGGTCGGAACGGGTGGGCAGTACTTC. Encoded protein: CASSLDRVGTGGQYF.

The chain joins TRBV7-2 to TRBJ2-7, with a possible D match to TRBD1 (6 bases). V lost 2 bases and J 0 bases, leaving 14 bases between the germline ends. The CDR3 sequence is 16 residues long. Germline assignment: CDR1 SGHTA and CDR2 FQGNSA. In DNA form, the CDR3 reads TGTGCCAGCAGCTTACAGGGGACAAGAAACTCCTACGAGCAGTACTTC. This translates into CASSLQGTRNSYEQYF.

CDR3 region: CASSTYSRVNEKLFF. The DNA of the CDR3 is TGTGCCAGTAGTACCTACAGCCGAGTTAATGAAAAACTGTTTTTT. The chain is built from TRBV19 and TRBJ1-4; D is unclear. The CDR3 runs to 15 residues. Germline V gene data show CDR1 as LNHDA and CDR2 as SQIVND (reference sequence). Between the trimmed V and J ends, which lost 4 bases and 4 bases, there was a span of 13 bases.

The chain couples TRBV23-1 to TRBJ1-1; 8 positions match TRBD1. TRBV23-1 is given ORF status, its function remaining uncertain. The length of the CDR3 is 14 residues. V lost 9 bases, J lost 3 bases, and 9 bases stayed unmatched. CDR3: CASTDRGVDTEAFF. The CDR3 nucleotides are TGCGCCAGTACCGACAGGGGAGTTGACACTGAAGCTTTCTTT.

The chain recombines TRBV7-2 with TRBJ2-3; possible D gene TRBD2, 6 bases. Germline values: CDR1 SGHTA, CDR2 FQGNSA. CDR3 length: 16 amino acids. V lost 4 bases and J lost 4, with 18 bases in between. CDR3 nucleotides: TGTGCCAGCAGCTCCTCGGGGCTAGGCGGGGCAGATACGCAGTATTTT. This translates into CASSSSGLGGADTQYF.